The clone carrying this T cell receptor beta chain was seen repeatedly, ten times or more. Its cognate antigen is unknown. Time point meaning: patch test 1, 2 weeks after DPC sensitization. This sample's treatment: therapeutic diphenylcyclopropenone sensitization with weekly scalp DPC. TCRdb re-analysed the RACE reads in MiXCR, keeping a single row per CDR3 protein. The sample carries more than 55,000 distinct CDR3 sequences, more than 8% recorded once. The data belong to a study of human T cells and chemical hapten exposure. Overall study: Scalp application of diphenylcyclopropenone was performed weekly in patients across the entire roughly 23-week study.

The CDR3 contains 15 residues. Germline loops: CDR1 LNHDA, CDR2 SQIVND (reference sequence). Trimming at V came to 5 bases and at J to 9 bases, leaving 6 bases not matched to a gene. General study points: The formation of large CDR3 similarity clusters by expanded TCRs significantly exceeded that of controls. The immune response of these alopecia patients might not match healthy individuals'.

The input for sequencing was whole blood, taken in connection with sensitization to the hapten diphenylcyclopropenone (DPC). The origin of this receptor is a woman in her 40s with alopecia areata. Some clones in this sample may be carry-over from other donors' samples. The J gene is TRBJ2-2, the V gene TRBV19; 13 bases line up with TRBD2. The CDR3 nucleotides read TGTGCCAGTAGTGACACTAGCGGGGGGGCCCGGGAGCTGTTTTTT. Translating it yields CASSDTSGGARELFF.